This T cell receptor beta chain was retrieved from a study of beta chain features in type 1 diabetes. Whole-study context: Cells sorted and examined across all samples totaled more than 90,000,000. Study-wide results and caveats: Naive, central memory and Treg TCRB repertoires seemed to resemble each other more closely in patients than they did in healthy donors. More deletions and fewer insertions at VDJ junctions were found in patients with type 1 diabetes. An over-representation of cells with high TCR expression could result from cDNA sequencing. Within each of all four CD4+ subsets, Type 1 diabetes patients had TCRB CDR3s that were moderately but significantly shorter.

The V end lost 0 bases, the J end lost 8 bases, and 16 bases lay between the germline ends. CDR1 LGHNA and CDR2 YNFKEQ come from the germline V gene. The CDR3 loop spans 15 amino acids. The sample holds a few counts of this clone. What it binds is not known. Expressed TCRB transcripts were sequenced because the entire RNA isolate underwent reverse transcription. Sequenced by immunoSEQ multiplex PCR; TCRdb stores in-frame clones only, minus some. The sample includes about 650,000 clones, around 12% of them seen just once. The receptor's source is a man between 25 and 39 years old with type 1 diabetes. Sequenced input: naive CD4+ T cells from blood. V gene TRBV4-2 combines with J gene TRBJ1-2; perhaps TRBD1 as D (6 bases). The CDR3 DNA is TGTGCCAGCAGCCAAGAGATAGGGGGAGCAAGCGGCTACACCTTC. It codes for CASSQEIGGASGYTF.